The rows below give T cell receptor beta chains drawn from one sample of a study of blood T cells in healthy people across ages. TCRdb reprocessed the 5' RACE reads with MiXCR, giving one entry per CDR3 protein. There are around 1,500,000 distinct CDR3 sequences in the sample; roughly 28% occur only once, and roughly 8% lies in the top ten. Material: blood. These receptors were collected from a woman aged 30 to 39 in good health. Each CDR3 is given with its conserved first and last residue. D genes are given only for firm matches. Rows may omit the clone size; those that give it use once, few, many or a size class.

TRBV4-3	-	-	TRBJ2-6	TGCGCCAGCAGCCAGGCTTTTGGAAGCTCTGGGGCCAACGTCCGGACTTTC	CASSQAFGSSGANVRTF
TRBV12-5	-	-	TRBJ1-1	TGTGCTAGTGGTCAAGGGACAAGTGAAGCTTTCTTT	CASGQGTSEAFF
TRBV28	few	-	TRBJ2-3	TGTGCCAGCATTTCGGGGTTAGATACGCAGTATTTT	CASISGLDTQYF
TRBV5-1	many	-	TRBJ2-1	TGCGCCAGCAGCGTGGACGCCAATGAGCAGTTCTTC	CASSVDANEQFF
TRBV12-3/TRBV12-4	-	TRBD2	TRBJ2-1	TGTGCCAGCAGTTTGACTAGCGGGGCGGGTGAGCAGTTCTTC	CASSLTSGAGEQFF
TRBV30	-	-	TRBJ1-5	TGTGCCTGGAGGGGCGGGGGTCGCAATCAGCCCCAGCATTTT	CAWRGGGRNQPQHF
TRBV5-1	few	-	TRBJ2-7	TGCGCCAGCAGCCCCGGACAGGGAGGGGCCGAGCAGTACTTC	CASSPGQGGAEQYF
TRBV5-6	many	-	TRBJ1-2	TGTGCCAGCAAGGACGCCTGGAACTATGGCTACACCTTC	CASKDAWNYGYTF
TRBV28	-	-	TRBJ2-7	TGTGCCAGCAACCGATACTCCTACGAGCAGTACTTC	CASNRYSYEQYF
TRBV28	-	-	TRBJ1-2	TGTGCCAGCGAAGGATCCGGGACACACTATGGCTACACCTTC	CASEGSGTHYGYTF
TRBV11-1	-	-	TRBJ2-7	TGTGCCAGCAGCTCCACCCTCGGGGGCGGGGCCTACGAGCAGTACTTC	CASSSTLGGGAYEQYF
TRBV7-2	-	TRBD2	TRBJ2-1	TGTGCCAGCAGCCCTGGGCTAGCGGGGTCCAATGAGCCGTTCTTC	CASSPGLAGSNEPFF
TRBV6-2/TRBV6-3	-	-	TRBJ1-4	TGTGCCAGCAGTTACTCGAGACACGGTTCCGGGCGGTTGTTTTTT	CASSYSRHGSGRLFF
TRBV2	-	TRBD1	TRBJ2-1	TGTGCCAGCAGACCGGACAGGGTTCGCTATGAGCAGTTCTTC	CASRPDRVRYEQFF
TRBV3-1	-	-	TRBJ1-6	TGTGCCAGCAGCCAAGGGCAGGAGTTATTCACCCTCCACTTT	CASSQGQELFTLHF
TRBV7-2	many	TRBD2	TRBJ2-3	TGTGCCAGCAGCCTAGCGGGGCTCACAGATACGCAGTATTTT	CASSLAGLTDTQYF
TRBV5-5	-	TRBD1	TRBJ2-5	TGTGCCAGCATTATGAGGACAGGGCAAGAGACCCAGTACTTC	CASIMRTGQETQYF
TRBV20-1	few	TRBD1	TRBJ2-1	TGCAGTGCAAGACAGGGGATCACCTACAATGAGCAGTTCTTC	CSARQGITYNEQFF
TRBV5-1	few	TRBD1	TRBJ2-1	TGCGCCAGCAGCTTGATGGGACAGGGAACTTACAATGAGCAGTTCTTC	CASSLMGQGTYNEQFF
TRBV10-3	-	TRBD2	TRBJ2-7	TGTGCCATCAGTGAAGGGACTAGCGTTGAAGAGCAGTACTTC	CAISEGTSVEEQYF
TRBV27	-	-	TRBJ2-3	TGTGCCAGCAGGTTATCGAGGGGAGATACGCAGTATTTT	CASRLSRGDTQYF
TRBV18	-	-	TRBJ2-5	TGTGCCAGCTCACCAACCGCCCCGGGAATAGAGACCCAGTACTTC	CASSPTAPGIETQYF
TRBV10-2	many	-	TRBJ1-2	TGCGCCAGCAGCACGACAGGTGGCTACACCTTC	CASSTTGGYTF
TRBV7-3	few	-	TRBJ2-3	TGTGCCAGCAGCTTAACGTTAGCACCTACAGATACGCAGTATTTT	CASSLTLAPTDTQYF
TRBV20-1	-	-	TRBJ2-5	TGCAGTGCTAGAGCCTGGTTCCGGGAGACCCAGTACTTC	CSARAWFRETQYF
TRBV28	few	-	TRBJ1-2	TGTGCCAGCAGCCAGTCGGGCCAGGGTAGGGGTGGCTACACCTTC	CASSQSGQGRGGYTF
TRBV10-3	many	TRBD2	TRBJ2-7	TGTGCCATCAGCGCGACTAGCGGAGACTACGAGCAGTACTTC	CAISATSGDYEQYF
TRBV27	few	-	TRBJ2-7	TGTGCCAGCAGTTTCAAACAGGGAGCCTACGAGCAGTACTTC	CASSFKQGAYEQYF
TRBV6-5	-	-	TRBJ2-5	TGTGCCAGCAGTTATGCAGGGCTGGAGACCCAGTACTTC	CASSYAGLETQYF
TRBV28	-	TRBD1	TRBJ2-5	TGTGCCAGCAGGGAATCCGGGACAGGGGGCGCTGGGCAGTACTTC	CASRESGTGGAGQYF
TRBV7-2	-	-	TRBJ2-1	TGTGCCAGCAGCTTAGCTGTTAGGGGTCATGAGCAGTTCTTC	CASSLAVRGHEQFF
TRBV19	-	TRBD1	TRBJ2-1	TGTGTCAGTAGTCCTAGACCGGGACAGTCTAGCTCCTACAATGAGCAGTTCTTC	CVSSPRPGQSSSYNEQFF
TRBV5-1	few	-	TRBJ2-2	TGCGCCAGCAGCTTGGACCGACAAACCGGGGAGCTGTTTTTT	CASSLDRQTGELFF
TRBV5-6	-	-	TRBJ2-4	TGTGCCAGCAGCGGCAGGGGTTTCGGGAACATTCAGTACTTC	CASSGRGFGNIQYF
TRBV12-3/TRBV12-4	-	-	TRBJ2-2	TGTGCCAGCAGGCTGGGACACGTGAACACCGGGGAGCTGTTTTTT	CASRLGHVNTGELFF
TRBV7-2	-	-	TRBJ2-7	TGTGCCAGCAGCTTACTCCTCCCCGGCGAGCAGTACTTC	CASSLLLPGEQYF
TRBV28	-	TRBD1	TRBJ1-2	TGTGCCAGCAGAGGACAGGGGACCCGACCTGTGGGCTACACCTTC	CASRGQGTRPVGYTF
TRBV3-1	many	-	TRBJ2-7	TGTGCCAGCAGCCAGGCCCTTACCCCCTACGAGCAGTACTTC	CASSQALTPYEQYF
TRBV7-3	many	TRBD1	TRBJ1-2	TGTGCCAGCAGCCCAAGAGGGGGCTGGGGCTACACCTTC	CASSPRGGWGYTF
TRBV12-5	-	TRBD1	TRBJ1-2	TGTGCTAGTGGCTCGGGACAGGAGAGGAACTATGGCTACACCTTC	CASGSGQERNYGYTF
TRBV11-2	-	-	TRBJ2-5	TGTGCCAGCAGGCATTGGGGTAGGAAGGTCTTAGAGACCCAGTACTTC	CASRHWGRKVLETQYF
TRBV12-3/TRBV12-4	-	-	TRBJ1-1	TGTGCCAGCAGGGGGGTTTCGAACACTGAAGCTTTCTTT	CASRGVSNTEAFF
TRBV7-2	-	-	TRBJ1-1	TGTGCCAGCAGCTTAGGGTCCCCCACTGAAGCTTTCTTT	CASSLGSPTEAFF
TRBV7-2	-	-	TRBJ2-3	TGTGCCAGCAGCTCCCCCGCCTTTACGCAGTATTTT	CASSSPAFTQYF
TRBV20-1	-	-	TRBJ1-4	TGCAGTGCTCTTACTCCAGGAAGGAGTGAAAAACTGTTTTTT	CSALTPGRSEKLFF
TRBV7-9	many	-	TRBJ2-7	TGTGCCAGCAGCTTAGGAGACCCCTACGAGCAGTACTTC	CASSLGDPYEQYF
TRBV20-1	few	TRBD2	TRBJ2-1	TGCAGTGCTAGGTCACTAGCGGGGGTAAATGAGCAGTTCTTC	CSARSLAGVNEQFF
TRBV10-2	-	-	TRBJ2-4	TGCGCCAGCAGTGAGTCGGCTCCGTACTACAATGAGCAGTACTTC	CASSESAPYYNEQYF
TRBV7-9	-	-	TRBJ2-1	TGTGCCAGCAGCTCTCCGGTGAGCTCCTACAATGAGCAGTTCTTC	CASSSPVSSYNEQFF
TRBV20-1	many	TRBD2	TRBJ2-7	TGCAGTGCTAGAGGCGGCACTAGCGGGAGTTCCTACGAGCAGTACTTC	CSARGGTSGSSYEQYF
TRBV5-1	many	-	TRBJ2-7	TGCGCCAGCAGCTTGGCGGGGCCCTACGAGCAGTACTTC	CASSLAGPYEQYF
TRBV18	-	-	TRBJ1-4	TGTGCCAGCTCACCCAGGGAGTCTAATGAAAAACTGTTTTTT	CASSPRESNEKLFF
TRBV2	many	TRBD2	TRBJ2-7	TGTGCCACCAGAGAGATAGCGGGAAGCGAGCAGTACTTC	CATREIAGSEQYF
TRBV2	few	TRBD2	TRBJ2-2	TGTGCCATCAGCGGGAGCCCCACCGGGGAGCTGTTTTTT	CAISGSPTGELFF
TRBV29-1	many	-	TRBJ2-5	TGCAGCGTTGAAGACTCACGGGTCCAAGAGACCCAGTACTTC	CSVEDSRVQETQYF
TRBV28	-	-	TRBJ2-3	TGTGCCAGCGCCGAAGGGGGTGTAGATACGCAGTATTTT	CASAEGGVDTQYF
TRBV12-3/TRBV12-4	-	-	TRBJ2-1	TGTGCCAGCAACGGCGGGATCTACAATGAGCAGTTCTTC	CASNGGIYNEQFF